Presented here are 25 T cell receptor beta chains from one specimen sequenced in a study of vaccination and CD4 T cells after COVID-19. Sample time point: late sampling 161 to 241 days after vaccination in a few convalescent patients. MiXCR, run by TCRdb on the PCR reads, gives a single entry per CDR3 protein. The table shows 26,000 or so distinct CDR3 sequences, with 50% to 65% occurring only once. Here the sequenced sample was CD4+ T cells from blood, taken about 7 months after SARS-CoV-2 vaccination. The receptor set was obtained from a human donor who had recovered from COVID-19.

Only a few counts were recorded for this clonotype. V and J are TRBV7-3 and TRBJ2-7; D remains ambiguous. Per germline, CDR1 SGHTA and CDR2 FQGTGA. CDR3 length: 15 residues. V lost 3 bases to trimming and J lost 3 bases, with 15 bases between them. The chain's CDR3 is CASSFGNGDGYEQYF. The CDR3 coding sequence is TGTGCCAGCAGCTTCGGTAACGGCGACGGCTACGAGCAGTACTTC.

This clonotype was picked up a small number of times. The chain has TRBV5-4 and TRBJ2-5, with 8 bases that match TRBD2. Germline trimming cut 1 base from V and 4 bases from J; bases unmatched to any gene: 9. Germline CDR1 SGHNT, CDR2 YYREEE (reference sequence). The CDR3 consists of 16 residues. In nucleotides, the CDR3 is TGTGCCAGCAGCTTGCGGAGCGGGAGAAGAGGAGAGACCCAGTACTTC. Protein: CASSLRSGRRGETQYF.

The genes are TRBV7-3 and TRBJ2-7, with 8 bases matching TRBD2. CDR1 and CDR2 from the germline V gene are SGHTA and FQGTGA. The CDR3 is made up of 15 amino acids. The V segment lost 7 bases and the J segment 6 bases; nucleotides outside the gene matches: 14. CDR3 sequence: CASTPYGTRSGEQYF. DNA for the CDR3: TGTGCCAGCACCCCCTATGGGACTAGAAGCGGCGAGCAGTACTTC.

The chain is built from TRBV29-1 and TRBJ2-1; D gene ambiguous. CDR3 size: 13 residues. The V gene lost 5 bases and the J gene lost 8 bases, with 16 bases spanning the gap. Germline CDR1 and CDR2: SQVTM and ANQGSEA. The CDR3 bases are TGCAGCGTTAGCCCCAGGTCTCCGCATGAGCAGTTCTTC. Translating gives CSVSPRSPHEQFF.

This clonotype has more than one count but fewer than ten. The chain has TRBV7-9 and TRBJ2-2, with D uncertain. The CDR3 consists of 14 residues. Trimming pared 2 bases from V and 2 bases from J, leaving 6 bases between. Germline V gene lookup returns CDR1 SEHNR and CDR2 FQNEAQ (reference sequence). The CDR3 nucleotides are TGTGCCAGCAGCTTAACCAGTAACACCGGGGAGCTGTTTTTT. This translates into CASSLTSNTGELFF.

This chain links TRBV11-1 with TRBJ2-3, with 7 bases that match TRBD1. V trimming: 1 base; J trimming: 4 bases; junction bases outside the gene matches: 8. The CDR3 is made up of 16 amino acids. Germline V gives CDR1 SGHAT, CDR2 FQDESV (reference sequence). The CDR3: CASSLVGGTPSDTQYF. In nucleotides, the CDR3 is TGTGCCAGCAGCTTAGTAGGGGGCACCCCCTCAGATACGCAGTATTTT.

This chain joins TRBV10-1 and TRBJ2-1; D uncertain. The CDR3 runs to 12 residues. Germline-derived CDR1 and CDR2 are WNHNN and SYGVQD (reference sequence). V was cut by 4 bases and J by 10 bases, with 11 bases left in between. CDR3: CASSGHFSEQFF. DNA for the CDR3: TGCGCCAGCAGTGGTCATTTCAGCGAGCAGTTCTTC.

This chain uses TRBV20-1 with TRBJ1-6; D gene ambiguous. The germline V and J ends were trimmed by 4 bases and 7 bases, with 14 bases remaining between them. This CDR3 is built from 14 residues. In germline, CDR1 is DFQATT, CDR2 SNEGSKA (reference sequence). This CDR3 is CSATSPSPNSPLHF. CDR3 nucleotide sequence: TGCAGTGCTACCTCCCCCAGTCCGAATTCACCCCTCCACTTT.

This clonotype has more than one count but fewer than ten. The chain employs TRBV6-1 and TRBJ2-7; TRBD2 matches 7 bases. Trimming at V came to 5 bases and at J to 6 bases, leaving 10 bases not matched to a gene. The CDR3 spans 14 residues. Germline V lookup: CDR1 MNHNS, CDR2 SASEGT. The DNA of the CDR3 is TGTGCCAGCAGTCCCGTGGGAGGGAGAGCCGAGCAGTACTTC. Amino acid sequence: CASSPVGGRAEQYF.

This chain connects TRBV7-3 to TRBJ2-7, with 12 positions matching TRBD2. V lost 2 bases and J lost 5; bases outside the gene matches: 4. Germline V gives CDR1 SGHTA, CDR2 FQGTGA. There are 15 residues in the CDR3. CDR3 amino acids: CASSLGLAGGDEQYF. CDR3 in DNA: TGTGCCAGCAGCTTAGGCCTAGCGGGAGGGGACGAGCAGTACTTC.

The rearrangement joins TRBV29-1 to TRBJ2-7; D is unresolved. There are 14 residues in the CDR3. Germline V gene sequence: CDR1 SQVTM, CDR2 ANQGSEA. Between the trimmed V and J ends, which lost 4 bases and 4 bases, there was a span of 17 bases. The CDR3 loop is CSVVSTESPYEQYF. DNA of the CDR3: TGCAGCGTTGTCTCTACAGAGAGCCCGTACGAGCAGTACTTC.

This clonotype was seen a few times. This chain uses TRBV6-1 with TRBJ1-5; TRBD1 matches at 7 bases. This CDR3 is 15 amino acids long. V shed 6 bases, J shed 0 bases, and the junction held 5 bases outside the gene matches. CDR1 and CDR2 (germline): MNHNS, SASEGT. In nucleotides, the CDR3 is TGTGCCAGCAGGAAGCAGGGGGGTAGCAATCAGCCCCAGCATTTT. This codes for CASRKQGGSNQPQHF.

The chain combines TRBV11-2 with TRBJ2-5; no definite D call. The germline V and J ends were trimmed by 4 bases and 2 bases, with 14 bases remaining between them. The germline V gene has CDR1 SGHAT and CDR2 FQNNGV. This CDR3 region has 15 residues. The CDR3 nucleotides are TGTGCCAGCAGCTCCAGACCTACTTTACAAGAGACCCAGTACTTC. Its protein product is CASSSRPTLQETQYF.

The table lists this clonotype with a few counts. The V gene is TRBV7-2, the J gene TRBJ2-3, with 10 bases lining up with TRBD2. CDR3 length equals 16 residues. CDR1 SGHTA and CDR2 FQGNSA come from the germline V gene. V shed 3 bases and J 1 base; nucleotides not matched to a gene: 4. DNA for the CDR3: TGTGCCAGCAGCTTTACTAGCGGGGCCCGCACAGATACGCAGTATTTT. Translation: CASSFTSGARTDTQYF.

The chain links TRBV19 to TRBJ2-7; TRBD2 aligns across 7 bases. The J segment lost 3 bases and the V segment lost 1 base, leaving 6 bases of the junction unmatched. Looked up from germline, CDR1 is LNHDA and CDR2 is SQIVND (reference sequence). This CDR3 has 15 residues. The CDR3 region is CASSIAAGDHYEQYF. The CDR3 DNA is TGTGCCAGTAGTATAGCGGCGGGAGATCACTACGAGCAGTACTTC.

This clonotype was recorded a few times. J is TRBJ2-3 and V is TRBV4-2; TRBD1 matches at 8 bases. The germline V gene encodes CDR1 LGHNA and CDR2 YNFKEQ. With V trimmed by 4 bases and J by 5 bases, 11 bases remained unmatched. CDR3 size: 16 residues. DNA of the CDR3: TGTGCCAGCAGCCCAAGGACAGGGTATTTTGTAGATACGCAGTATTTT. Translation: CASSPRTGYFVDTQYF.

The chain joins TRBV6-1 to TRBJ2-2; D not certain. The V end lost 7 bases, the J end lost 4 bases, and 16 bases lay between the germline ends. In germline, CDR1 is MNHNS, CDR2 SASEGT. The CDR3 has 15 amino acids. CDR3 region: CASKVEAQATGELFF. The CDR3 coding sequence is TGTGCCAGCAAAGTTGAGGCCCAGGCCACCGGGGAGCTGTTTTTT.

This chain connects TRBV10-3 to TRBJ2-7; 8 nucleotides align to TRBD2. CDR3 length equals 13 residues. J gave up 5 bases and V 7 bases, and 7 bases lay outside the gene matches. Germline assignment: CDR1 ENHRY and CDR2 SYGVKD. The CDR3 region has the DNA TGTGCCATCATGCGGGCAGCGGGGGACGAGCAGTACTTC. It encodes CAIMRAAGDEQYF.

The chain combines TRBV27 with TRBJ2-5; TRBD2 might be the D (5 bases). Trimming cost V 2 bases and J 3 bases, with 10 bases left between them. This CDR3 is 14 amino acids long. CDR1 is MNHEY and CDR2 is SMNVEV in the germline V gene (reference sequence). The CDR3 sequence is CASSLNGGKETQYF. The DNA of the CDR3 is TGTGCCAGCAGTTTAAATGGAGGAAAAGAGACCCAGTACTTC.

DNA of the CDR3: TGCAGTGCTACCAGCCTAGATTTAGAGCAGTACTTC. Translating it yields CSATSLDLEQYF. The J gene is TRBJ2-7, the V gene TRBV20-1; D call uncertain. This CDR3 contains 12 residues. V lost 4 bases and J 7 bases, leaving 14 bases between the germline ends. Germline values: CDR1 DFQATT, CDR2 SNEGSKA (reference sequence).

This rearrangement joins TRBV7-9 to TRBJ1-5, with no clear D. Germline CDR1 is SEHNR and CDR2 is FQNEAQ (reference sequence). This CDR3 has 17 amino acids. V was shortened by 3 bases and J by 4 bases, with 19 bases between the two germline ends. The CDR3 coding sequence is TGTGCCAGCAGCTTCGGAGTGGGCATCGACTCGAATCAGCCCCAGCATTTT. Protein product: CASSFGVGIDSNQPQHF.

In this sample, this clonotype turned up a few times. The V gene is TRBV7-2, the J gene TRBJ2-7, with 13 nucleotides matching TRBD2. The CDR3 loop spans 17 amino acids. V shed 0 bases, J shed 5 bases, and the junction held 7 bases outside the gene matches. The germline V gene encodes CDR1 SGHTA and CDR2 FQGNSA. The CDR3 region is CASSLADPGLAGDEQYF. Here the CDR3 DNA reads TGTGCCAGCAGCTTAGCGGACCCTGGACTAGCGGGAGACGAGCAGTACTTC.

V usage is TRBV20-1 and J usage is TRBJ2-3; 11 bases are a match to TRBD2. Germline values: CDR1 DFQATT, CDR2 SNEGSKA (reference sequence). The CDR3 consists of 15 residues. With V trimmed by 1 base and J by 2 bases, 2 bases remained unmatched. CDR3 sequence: CSARGLAGYTDTQYF. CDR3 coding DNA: TGCAGTGCTAGAGGACTAGCGGGATACACAGATACGCAGTATTTT.

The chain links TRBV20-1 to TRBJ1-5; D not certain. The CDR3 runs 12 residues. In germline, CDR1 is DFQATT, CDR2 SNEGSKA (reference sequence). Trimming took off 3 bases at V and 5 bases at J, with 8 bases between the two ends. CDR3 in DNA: TGCAGTGCTAGTAAGGGTGATCAGCCCCAGCATTTT. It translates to CSASKGDQPQHF.

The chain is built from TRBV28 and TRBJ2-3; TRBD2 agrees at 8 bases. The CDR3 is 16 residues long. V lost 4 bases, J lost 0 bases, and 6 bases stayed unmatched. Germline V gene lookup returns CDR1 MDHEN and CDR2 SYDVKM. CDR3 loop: CASSSAGGPSTDTQYF. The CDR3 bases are TGTGCCAGCAGTTCGGCGGGAGGCCCTAGCACAGATACGCAGTATTTT.